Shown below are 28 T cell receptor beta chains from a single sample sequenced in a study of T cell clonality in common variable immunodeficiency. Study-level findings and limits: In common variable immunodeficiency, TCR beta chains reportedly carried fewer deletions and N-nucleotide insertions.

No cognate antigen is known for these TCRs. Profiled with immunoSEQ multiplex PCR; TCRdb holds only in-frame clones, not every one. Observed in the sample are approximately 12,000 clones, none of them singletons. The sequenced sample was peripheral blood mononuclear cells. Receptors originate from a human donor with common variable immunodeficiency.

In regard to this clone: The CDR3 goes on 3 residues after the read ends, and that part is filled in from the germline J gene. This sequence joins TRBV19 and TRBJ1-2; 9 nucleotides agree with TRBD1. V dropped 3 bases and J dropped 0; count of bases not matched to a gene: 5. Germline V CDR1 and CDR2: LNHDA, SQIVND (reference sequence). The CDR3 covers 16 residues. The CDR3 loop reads CASSIPTGGTNYGYTF. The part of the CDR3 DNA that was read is TGTGCCAGTAGTATCCCCACAGGGGGCACTAACTATGGC. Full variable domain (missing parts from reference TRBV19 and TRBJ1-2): DGGITQSPKYLFRKEGQNVTLSCEQNLNHDAMYWYRQDPGQGLRLIYYSQIVNDFQKGDIAEGYSVSREKKESFPLTVTSAQKNPTAFYLCASSIPTGGTNYGYTFGSGTRLTVV.

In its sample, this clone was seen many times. The DNA read from the CDR3 is TGTGCCAGCAGTGAAGACCGGGGGGGCCCTCTAAATGAG. This gives the protein CASSEDRGGPLNE. The CDR3, in full, reads CASSEDRGGPLNEQFF. The V and J genes are TRBV6-1 and TRBJ2-1, with TRBD2 identical over 8 bases. With the read ending 3 residues before the CDR3 end, the germline J gene is used to fill in that end. Unmatched junction bases numbered 9, after V lost 1 base and J lost 7 bases. The CDR3 spans 16 residues. Germline V gene sequence: CDR1 MNHNS, CDR2 SASEGT.

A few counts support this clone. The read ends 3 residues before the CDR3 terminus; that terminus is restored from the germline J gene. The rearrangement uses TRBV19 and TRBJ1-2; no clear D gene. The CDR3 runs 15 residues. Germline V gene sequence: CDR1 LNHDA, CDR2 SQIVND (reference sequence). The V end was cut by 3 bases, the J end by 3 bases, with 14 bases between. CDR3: CASSISGWDYYGYTF. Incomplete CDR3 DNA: TGTGCCAGTAGTATCAGCGGATGGGATTACTATGGC.

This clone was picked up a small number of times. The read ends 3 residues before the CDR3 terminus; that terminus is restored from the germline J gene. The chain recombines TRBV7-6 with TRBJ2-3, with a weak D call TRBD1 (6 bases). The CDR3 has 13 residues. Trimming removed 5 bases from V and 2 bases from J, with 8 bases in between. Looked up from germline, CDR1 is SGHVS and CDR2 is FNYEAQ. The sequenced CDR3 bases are TGTGCCAGCAGCAGGGGGACCACAGATACG. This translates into CASSRGTTDT. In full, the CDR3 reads CASSRGTTDTQYF.

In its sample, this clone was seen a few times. Partial CDR3 DNA: TGCAGTGCTAGGAGGGCGGGAGCGGGGAATCAGCCC. Protein product: CSARRAGAGNQP. The entire CDR3 protein reads CSARRAGAGNQPQHF. The chain is built from TRBV20-1 and TRBJ1-5; D is unresolved. Read coverage stops 3 residues before the CDR3 terminus; the germline J gene supplies the remainder. V was pared by 3 bases and J by 4 bases, with 16 bases between. The CDR3 spans 15 residues. The germline CDR1 and CDR2 sequences are DFQATT and SNEGSKA (reference sequence).

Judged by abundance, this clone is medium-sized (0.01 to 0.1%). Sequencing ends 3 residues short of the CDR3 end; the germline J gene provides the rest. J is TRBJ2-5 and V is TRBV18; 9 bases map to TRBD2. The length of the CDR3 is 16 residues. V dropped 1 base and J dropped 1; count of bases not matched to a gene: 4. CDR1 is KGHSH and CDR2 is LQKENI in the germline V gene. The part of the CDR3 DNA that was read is TGTGCCAGCTCACCACTGGTAGCGGGGGTCCAAGAGACC. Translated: CASSPLVAGVQET. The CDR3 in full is CASSPLVAGVQETQYF.

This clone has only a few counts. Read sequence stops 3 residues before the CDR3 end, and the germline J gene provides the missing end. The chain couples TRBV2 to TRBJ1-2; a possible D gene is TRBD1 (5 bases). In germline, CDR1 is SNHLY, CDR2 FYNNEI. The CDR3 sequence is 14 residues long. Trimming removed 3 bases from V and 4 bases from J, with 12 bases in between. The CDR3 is CASSDRQSLYGYTF. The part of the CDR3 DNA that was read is TGTGCCAGCAGTGACCGACAGTCGCTCTATGGC.

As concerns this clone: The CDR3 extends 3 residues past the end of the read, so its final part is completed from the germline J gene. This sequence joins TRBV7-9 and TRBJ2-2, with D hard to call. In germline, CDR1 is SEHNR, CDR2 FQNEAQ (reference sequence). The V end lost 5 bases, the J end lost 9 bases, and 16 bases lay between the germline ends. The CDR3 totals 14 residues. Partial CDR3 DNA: TGTGCCAGCAGCCCACCCAAGCGTGAGCGGGAG. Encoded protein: CASSPPKRERE. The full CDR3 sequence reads CASSPPKRERELFF.

The CDR3 reads CAWSASTEAFF. The part of the CDR3 DNA that was read is TGTGCCTGGAGTGCATCTACCGAA. V usage is TRBV30 and J usage is TRBJ1-1; D is ambiguous. The sequence runs out 3 residues before the end of the CDR3; the remainder is reconstructed from the germline J gene. This CDR3 contains 11 residues. Per the germline V gene, CDR1 is GTSNPN and CDR2 is SVGIG (reference sequence).

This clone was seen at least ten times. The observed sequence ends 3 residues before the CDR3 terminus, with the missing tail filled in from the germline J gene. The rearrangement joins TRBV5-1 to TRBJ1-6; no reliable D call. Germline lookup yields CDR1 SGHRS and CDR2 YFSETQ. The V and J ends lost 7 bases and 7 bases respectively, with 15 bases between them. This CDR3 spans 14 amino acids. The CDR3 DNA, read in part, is TGCGCCAGCTTCAGTGGACTGATCAATTCACCC. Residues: CASFSGLINSP. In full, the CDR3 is CASFSGLINSPLHF. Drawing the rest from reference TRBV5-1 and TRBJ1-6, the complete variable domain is KAGVTQTPRYLIKTRGQQVTLSCSPISGHRSVSWYQQTPGQGLQFLFEYFSETQRNKGNFPGRFSGRQFSNSRSEMNVSTLELGDSALYLCASFSGLINSPLHFGNGTRLTVT.

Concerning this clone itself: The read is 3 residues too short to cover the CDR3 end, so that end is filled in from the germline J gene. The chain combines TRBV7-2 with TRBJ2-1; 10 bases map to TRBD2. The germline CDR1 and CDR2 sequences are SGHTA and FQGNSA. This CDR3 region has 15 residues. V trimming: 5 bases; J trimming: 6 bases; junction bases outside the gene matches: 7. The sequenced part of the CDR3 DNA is TGTGCCAGCAGCCGTGAGCGGGGGGGTTTCAATGAG. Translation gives CASSRERGGFNE. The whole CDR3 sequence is CASSRERGGFNEQFF.

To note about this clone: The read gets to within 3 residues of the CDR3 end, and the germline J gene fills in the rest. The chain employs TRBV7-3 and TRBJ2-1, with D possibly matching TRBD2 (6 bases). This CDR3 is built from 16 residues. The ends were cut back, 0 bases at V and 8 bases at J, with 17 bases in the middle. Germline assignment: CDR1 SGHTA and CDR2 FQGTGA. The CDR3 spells CASSLTSGGGTDEQFF. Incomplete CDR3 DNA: TGTGCCAGCAGCTTAACTTCCGGGGGAGGTACGGATGAG.

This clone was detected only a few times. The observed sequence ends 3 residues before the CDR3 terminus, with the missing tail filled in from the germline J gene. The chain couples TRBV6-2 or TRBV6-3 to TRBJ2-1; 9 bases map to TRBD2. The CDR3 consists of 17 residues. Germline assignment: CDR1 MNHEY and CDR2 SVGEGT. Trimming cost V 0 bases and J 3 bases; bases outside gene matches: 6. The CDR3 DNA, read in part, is TGTGCCAGCAGTTACTCTCCAGCGGGGGGAATCTACAATGAG. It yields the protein CASSYSPAGGIYNE. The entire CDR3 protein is CASSYSPAGGIYNEQFF.

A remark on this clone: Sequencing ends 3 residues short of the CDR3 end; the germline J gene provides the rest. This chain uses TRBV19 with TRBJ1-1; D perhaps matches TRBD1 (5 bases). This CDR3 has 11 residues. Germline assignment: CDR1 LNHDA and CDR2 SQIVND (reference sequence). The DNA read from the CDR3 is TGTGCCAGTAGTAGGGGGGGGGAA. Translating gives CASSRGGE. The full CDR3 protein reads CASSRGGEAFF. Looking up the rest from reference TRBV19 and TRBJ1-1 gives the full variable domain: DGGITQSPKYLFRKEGQNVTLSCEQNLNHDAMYWYRQDPGQGLRLIYYSQIVNDFQKGDIAEGYSVSREKKESFPLTVTSAQKNPTAFYLCASSRGGEAFFGQGTRLTVV.

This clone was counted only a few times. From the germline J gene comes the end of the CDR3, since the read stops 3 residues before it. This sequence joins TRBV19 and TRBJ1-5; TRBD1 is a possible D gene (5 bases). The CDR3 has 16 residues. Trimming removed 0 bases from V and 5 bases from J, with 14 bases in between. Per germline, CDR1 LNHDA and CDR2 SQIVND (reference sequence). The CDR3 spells CASSIDRGVGHQPQHF. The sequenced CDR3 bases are TGTGCCAGTAGTATAGATCGGGGGGTGGGGCATCAGCCC.

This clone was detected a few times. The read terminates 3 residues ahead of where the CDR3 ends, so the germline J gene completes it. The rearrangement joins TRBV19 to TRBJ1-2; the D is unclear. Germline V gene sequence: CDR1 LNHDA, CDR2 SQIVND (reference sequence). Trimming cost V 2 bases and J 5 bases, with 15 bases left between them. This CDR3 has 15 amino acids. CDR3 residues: CASSIWAGPTYGYTF. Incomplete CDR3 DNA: TGTGCCAGTAGTATATGGGCAGGCCCAACTTATGGC.

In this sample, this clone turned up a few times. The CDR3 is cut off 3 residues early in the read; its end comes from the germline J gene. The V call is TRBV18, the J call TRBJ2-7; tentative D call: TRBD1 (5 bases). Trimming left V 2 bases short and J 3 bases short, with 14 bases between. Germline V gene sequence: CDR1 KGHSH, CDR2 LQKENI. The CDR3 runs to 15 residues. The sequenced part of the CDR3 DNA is TGTGCCAGCTCACCAGTCCAGGGTAAAGACTACGAG. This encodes CASSPVQGKDYE. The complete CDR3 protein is CASSPVQGKDYEQYF.

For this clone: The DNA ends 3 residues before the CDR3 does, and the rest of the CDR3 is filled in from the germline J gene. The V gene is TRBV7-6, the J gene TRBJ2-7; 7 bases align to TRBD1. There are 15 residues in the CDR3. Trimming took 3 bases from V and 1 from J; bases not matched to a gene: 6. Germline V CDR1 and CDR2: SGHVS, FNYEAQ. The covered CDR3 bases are TGTGCCAGCAGCTTGGCCGGGACAGCATCCTACGAG. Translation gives CASSLAGTASYE. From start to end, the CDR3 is CASSLAGTASYEQYF.

CDR3 DNA, as far as it was read: TGTGCCAGCTCACCTAGGGATAAGCCAGGGTCCTACAATGAG. Translated, it gives CASSPRDKPGSYNE. Given in full, the CDR3 is CASSPRDKPGSYNEQFF. The rearrangement joins TRBV18 to TRBJ2-1, with TRBD1 as a possible D gene (5 bases). With the read ending 3 residues before the CDR3 end, the germline J gene is used to fill in that end. Germline assignment: CDR1 KGHSH and CDR2 LQKENI. This CDR3 comprises 17 residues. The V and J ends lost 3 bases and 1 base respectively, with 16 bases between them.

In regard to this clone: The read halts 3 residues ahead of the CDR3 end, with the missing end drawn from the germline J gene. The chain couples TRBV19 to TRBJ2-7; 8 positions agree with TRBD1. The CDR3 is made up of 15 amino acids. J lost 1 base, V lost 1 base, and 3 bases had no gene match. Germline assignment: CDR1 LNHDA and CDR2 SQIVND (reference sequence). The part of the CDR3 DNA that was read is TGTGCCAGTAGTATAGCCAGGGGGCCTTCCTACGAG. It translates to CASSIARGPSYE. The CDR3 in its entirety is CASSIARGPSYEQYF. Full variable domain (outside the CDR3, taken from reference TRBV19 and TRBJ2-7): DGGITQSPKYLFRKEGQNVTLSCEQNLNHDAMYWYRQDPGQGLRLIYYSQIVNDFQKGDIAEGYSVSREKKESFPLTVTSAQKNPTAFYLCASSIARGPSYEQYFGPGTRLTVT.

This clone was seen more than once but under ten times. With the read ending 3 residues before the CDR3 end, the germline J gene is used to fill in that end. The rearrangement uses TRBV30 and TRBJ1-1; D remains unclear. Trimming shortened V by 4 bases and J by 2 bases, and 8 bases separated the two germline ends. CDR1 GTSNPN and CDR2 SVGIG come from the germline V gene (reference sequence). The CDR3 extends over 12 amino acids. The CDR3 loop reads CAWKVANTEAFF. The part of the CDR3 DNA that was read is TGTGCCTGGAAAGTAGCCAACACTGAA.

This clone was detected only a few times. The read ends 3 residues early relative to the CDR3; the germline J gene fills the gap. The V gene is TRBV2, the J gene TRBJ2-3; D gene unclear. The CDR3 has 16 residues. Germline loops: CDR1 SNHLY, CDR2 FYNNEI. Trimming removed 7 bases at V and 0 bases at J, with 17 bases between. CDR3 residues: CASTKFGSGSTDTQYF. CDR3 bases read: TGTGCCAGCACCAAATTCGGATCAGGAAGCACAGATACG. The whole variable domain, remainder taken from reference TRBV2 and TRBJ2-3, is EPEVTQTPSHQVTQMGQEVILRCVPISNHLYFYWYRQILGQKVEFLVSFYNNEISEKSEIFDDQFSVERPDGSNFTLKIRSTKLEDSAMYFCASTKFGSGSTDTQYFGPGTRLTVL.

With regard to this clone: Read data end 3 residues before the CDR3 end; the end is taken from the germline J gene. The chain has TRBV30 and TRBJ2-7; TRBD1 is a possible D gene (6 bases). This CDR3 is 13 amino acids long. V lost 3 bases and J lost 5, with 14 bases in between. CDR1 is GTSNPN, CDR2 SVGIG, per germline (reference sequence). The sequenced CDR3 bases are TGTGCCTGGAGAATTTCCCCAGGGGACGAG. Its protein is CAWRISPGDE. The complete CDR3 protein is CAWRISPGDEQYF.

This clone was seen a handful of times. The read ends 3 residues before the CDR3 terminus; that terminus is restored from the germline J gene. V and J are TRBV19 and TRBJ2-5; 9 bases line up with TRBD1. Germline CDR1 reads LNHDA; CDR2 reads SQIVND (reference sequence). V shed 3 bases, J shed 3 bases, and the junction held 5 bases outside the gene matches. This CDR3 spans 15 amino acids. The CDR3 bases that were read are TGTGCCAGTAGTATCCACAGGGGGCGGGAAGAGACC. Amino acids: CASSIHRGREET. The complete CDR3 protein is CASSIHRGREETQYF. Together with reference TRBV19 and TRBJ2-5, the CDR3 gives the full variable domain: DGGITQSPKYLFRKEGQNVTLSCEQNLNHDAMYWYRQDPGQGLRLIYYSQIVNDFQKGDIAEGYSVSREKKESFPLTVTSAQKNPTAFYLCASSIHRGREETQYFGPGTRLLVL.

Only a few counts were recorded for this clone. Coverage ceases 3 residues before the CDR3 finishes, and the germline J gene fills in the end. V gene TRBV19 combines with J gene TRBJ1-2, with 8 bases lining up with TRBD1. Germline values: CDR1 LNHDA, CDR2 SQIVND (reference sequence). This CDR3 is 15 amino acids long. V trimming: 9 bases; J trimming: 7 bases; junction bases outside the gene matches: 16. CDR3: CASEAKAGGGSGYTF. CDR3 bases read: TGTGCCAGCGAAGCAAAGGCAGGGGGCGGCTCTGGC.

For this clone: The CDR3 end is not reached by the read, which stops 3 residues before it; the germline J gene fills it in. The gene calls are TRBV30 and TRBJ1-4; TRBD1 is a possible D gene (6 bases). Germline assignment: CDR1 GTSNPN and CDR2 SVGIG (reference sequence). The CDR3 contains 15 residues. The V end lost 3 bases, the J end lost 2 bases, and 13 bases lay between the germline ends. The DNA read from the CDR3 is TGTGCCTGGAGCAGGGCCAGGGGCACTAATGAAAAA. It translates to CAWSRARGTNEK. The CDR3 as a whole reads CAWSRARGTNEKLFF.

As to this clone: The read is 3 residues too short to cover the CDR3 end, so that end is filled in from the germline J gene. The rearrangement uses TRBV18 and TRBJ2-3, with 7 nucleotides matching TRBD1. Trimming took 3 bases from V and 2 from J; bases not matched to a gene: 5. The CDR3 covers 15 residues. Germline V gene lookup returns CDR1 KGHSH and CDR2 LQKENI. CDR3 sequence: CASSPTGRNTDTQYF. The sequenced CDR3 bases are TGTGCCAGCTCACCGACAGGGCGGAACACAGATACG. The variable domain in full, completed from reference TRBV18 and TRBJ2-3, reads NAGVMQNPRHLVRRRGQEARLRCSPMKGHSHVYWYRQLPEEGLKFMVYLQKENIIDESGMPKERFSAEFPKEGPSILRIQQVVRGDSAAYFCASSPTGRNTDTQYFGPGTRLTVL.

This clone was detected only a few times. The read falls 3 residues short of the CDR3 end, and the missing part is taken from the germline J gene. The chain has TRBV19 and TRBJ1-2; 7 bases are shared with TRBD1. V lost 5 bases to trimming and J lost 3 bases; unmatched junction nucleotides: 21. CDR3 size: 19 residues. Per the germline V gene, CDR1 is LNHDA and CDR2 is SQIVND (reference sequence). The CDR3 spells CASSFHALGGTVDDYGYTF. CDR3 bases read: TGTGCCAGTAGTTTCCACGCACTTGGAGGGACAGTCGACGACTATGGC.